The 15 T cell receptor beta chains below were found in one sample sequenced in a study of blood T cells in healthy people across ages. A second PCR, run for roughly 7 to 11 cycles, used a sample-barcoded 5' primer plus a J-beta primer mix. TCRdb re-called the 5' RACE reads through MiXCR, storing one row per CDR3 protein. This sample has some 1,000,000 distinct CDR3 sequences, with around 27% found just once. These same records also appear under a second study, on T cells of mothers and their children.

Sequencing input: blood. Every receptor here comes from a girl aged 2 to 10 in good health.

The chain uses TRBV29-1 and TRBJ2-1, with D perhaps matching TRBD1 or TRBD2 (5 bases each). This CDR3 is built from 13 residues. V was trimmed by 6 bases and J by 0 bases, leaving 9 bases between them. Germline V gene sequence: CDR1 SQVTM, CDR2 ANQGSEA. In nucleotides, the CDR3 is TGCAGCGTCGGGGCGAGCTCCTACAATGAGCAGTTCTTC. Translating it yields CSVGASSYNEQFF.

The chain uses TRBV29-1 and TRBJ2-1; D may match TRBD1 or TRBD2 (5 bases each). The J call may be mistaken, given a closer DNA end match to TRBJ2-5. CDR1 is SQVTM and CDR2 is ANQGSEA in the germline V gene. The CDR3 sequence is 12 residues long. The chain's CDR3 is CSVGDPPETQYF. CDR3 sequence (DNA): TGCAGCGTTGGGGACCCCCCGGAGACCCAGTACTTC.

The rearrangement joins TRBV7-6 to TRBJ2-2; perhaps TRBD2 as D (6 bases). V lost 2 bases and J lost 7, with 11 bases in between. The CDR3 has 14 residues. Germline assignment: CDR1 SGHVS and CDR2 FNYEAQ. CDR3 sequence reads: CASSLWGEGGELFF. CDR3 nucleotides: TGTGCCAGCAGCTTATGGGGGGAAGGCGGGGAGCTGTTTTTT. The whole variable domain, filled in from reference TRBV7-6 and TRBJ2-2, reads GAGVSQSPRYKVTKRGQDVALRCDPISGHVSLYWYRQALGQGPEFLTYFNYEAQQDKSGLPNDRFSAERPEGSISTLTIQRTEQRDSAMYRCASSLWGEGGELFFGEGSRLTVL.

V and J are TRBV29-1 and TRBJ2-3; 7 bases are a match to TRBD1. J gave up 2 bases and V 0 bases, and 5 bases lay outside the gene matches. The germline CDR1 and CDR2 sequences are SQVTM and ANQGSEA. The CDR3 has 15 amino acids. The CDR3 loop reads CSVEDQGDSTDTQYF. The CDR3, as DNA: TGCAGCGTTGAAGATCAGGGGGATTCCACAGATACGCAGTATTTT.

As to this clonotype: Relative to the germline gene, one junction end is altered; a read error may explain this. This rearrangement joins TRBV6-5 to TRBJ2-7, with D possibly matching TRBD1 (5 bases). CDR3 length equals 16 residues. In germline, CDR1 is MNHEY, CDR2 SVGAGI. As DNA, the CDR3 is TGTGCCAGCAGTTACTCGTGGCAGGGCGTGTTCCACGAGCAGTGCTTC. Translation gives CASSYSWQGVFHEQCF.

This clonotype appeared a few times. The chain links TRBV4-3 to TRBJ2-5; 7 bases line up with TRBD2. The end of the DNA aligns better with TRBJ2-1, so the J call may be wrong. The CDR3 runs 15 residues. Germline CDR1 and CDR2: LGHNA and YSLEER. The CDR3, as DNA: TGCGCCAGCAGCCATCAGGCGGGGGATTACAATGAGCAGTTCTTC. Protein sequence: CASSHQAGDYNEQFF.

This chain joins TRBV9 and TRBJ2-5; D may correspond to TRBD1 or TRBD2 (6 bases each). Trimming left V 4 bases short and J 0 bases short, with 13 bases between. CDR3 length equals 15 residues. The germline CDR1 and CDR2 sequences are SGDLS and YYNGEE. As DNA, the CDR3 is TGTGCCAGCAGCTCTATGGGGGGCTACCAAGAGACCCAGTACTTC. It encodes CASSSMGGYQETQYF.

There are a few counts of this clonotype. The chain joins TRBV14 to TRBJ2-5; 10 nucleotides match TRBD1. Germline lookup yields CDR1 SGHDN and CDR2 FVKESK. CDR3 size: 16 residues. Trimming removed 5 bases from V and 4 bases from J; junction bases left unmatched: 10. The CDR3 DNA reads as TGTGCCAGCAGCTCCGACCGGGACAGGGGTCGAGAGACCCAGTACTTC. Translating gives CASSSDRDRGRETQYF.

The sample holds a few counts of this clonotype. The CDR3 DNA reads as TGTGCCAGCAGCTTGTTACAGGGGGGCCCCTACGAGCAGTACTTC. Translated, it gives CASSLLQGGPYEQYF. This sequence joins TRBV5-5 and TRBJ2-7; 8 nucleotides agree with TRBD1. Germline loops: CDR1 SGHKS, CDR2 YYEKEE (reference sequence). The CDR3 runs to 15 residues. V lost 1 base to trimming and J lost 2 bases; unmatched junction nucleotides: 5.

The V and J genes are TRBV6-5 and TRBJ1-3; the D is unclear. The CDR3 has 11 residues. Trimming cost V 6 bases and J 14 bases, with 14 bases left between them. Germline-derived CDR1 and CDR2 are MNHEY and SVGAGI. The CDR3 is CASRDWSGVYF. DNA of the CDR3: TGTGCCAGCAGGGACTGGAGTGGCGTATATTTT.

This clonotype was seen a few times. The V gene is TRBV7-9, the J gene TRBJ2-7, with D uncertain. This CDR3 has 16 residues. Per germline, CDR1 SEHNR and CDR2 FQNEAQ (reference sequence). V was pared by 1 base and J by 10 bases, with 23 bases between. CDR3 nucleotides: TGTGCCAGCAGCTTAGAGGTTGCAGGATCGAGAGATGCCCAGTACTTC. This encodes CASSLEVAGSRDAQYF.

This clonotype has only a few counts. The chain links TRBV28 to TRBJ2-4; TRBD1 is a possible D gene (5 bases). The CDR3 is made up of 16 amino acids. CDR1 and CDR2 from the germline V gene are MDHEN and SYDVKM. The V end lost 6 bases, the J end lost 1 base, and 16 bases lay between the germline ends. CDR3 DNA sequence: TGTGCCAGCAGACATCGACAGTCTGAGGCCAAAAACATTCAGTACTTC. Translated: CASRHRQSEAKNIQYF.

The chain combines TRBV6-2 or TRBV6-3 with TRBJ1-2; tentatively, D is TRBD1 (6 bases). CDR1 and CDR2 from the germline V gene are MNHEY and SVGEGT. This CDR3 contains 12 residues. V lost 2 bases and J lost 14, with 15 bases in between. CDR3 nucleotide sequence: TGTGCCAGCAGTTACGGCGGGGGCGCGCGGACCTTC. Its translation: CASSYGGGARTF.

This clonotype was seen a handful of times. V is TRBV5-1 and J is TRBJ2-7; D is undetermined. Germline CDR1 is SGHRS and CDR2 is YFSETQ. There are 13 residues in the CDR3. Trimming shortened V by 4 bases and J by 6 bases, and 14 bases separated the two germline ends. This CDR3 reads CASSLLPSFEQYF. The CDR3 DNA reads as TGCGCCAGCAGCCTACTCCCTTCTTTCGAGCAGTACTTC. Full variable domain (missing parts from reference TRBV5-1 and TRBJ2-7): KAGVTQTPRYLIKTRGQQVTLSCSPISGHRSVSWYQQTPGQGLQFLFEYFSETQRNKGNFPGRFSGRQFSNSRSEMNVSTLELGDSALYLCASSLLPSFEQYFGPGTRLTVT.

The chain links TRBV7-6 to TRBJ2-2; D is perhaps TRBD1 or TRBD2 (5 bases each). The CDR3 is 14 residues long. Trimming stripped 10 bases from V and 1 base from J, with 13 bases between. The germline gives CDR1 SGHVS, CDR2 FNYEAQ. The CDR3 sequence is CAILGPQNTGELFF. The CDR3 DNA reads TGTGCCATCCTGGGACCCCAGAACACCGGGGAGCTGTTTTTT.